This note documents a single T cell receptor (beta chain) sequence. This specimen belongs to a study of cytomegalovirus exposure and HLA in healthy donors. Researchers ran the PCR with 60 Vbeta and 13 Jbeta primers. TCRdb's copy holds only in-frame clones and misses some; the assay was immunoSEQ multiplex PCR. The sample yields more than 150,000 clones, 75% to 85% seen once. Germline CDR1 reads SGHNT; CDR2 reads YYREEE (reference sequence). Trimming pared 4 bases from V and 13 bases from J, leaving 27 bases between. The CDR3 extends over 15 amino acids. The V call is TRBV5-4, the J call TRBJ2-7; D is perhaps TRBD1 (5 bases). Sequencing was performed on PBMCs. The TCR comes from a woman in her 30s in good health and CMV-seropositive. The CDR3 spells CASSGDQGLGSAIYF. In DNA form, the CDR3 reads TGTGCCAGCAGCGGCGATCAGGGTCTTGGTTCCGCAATATACTTC.